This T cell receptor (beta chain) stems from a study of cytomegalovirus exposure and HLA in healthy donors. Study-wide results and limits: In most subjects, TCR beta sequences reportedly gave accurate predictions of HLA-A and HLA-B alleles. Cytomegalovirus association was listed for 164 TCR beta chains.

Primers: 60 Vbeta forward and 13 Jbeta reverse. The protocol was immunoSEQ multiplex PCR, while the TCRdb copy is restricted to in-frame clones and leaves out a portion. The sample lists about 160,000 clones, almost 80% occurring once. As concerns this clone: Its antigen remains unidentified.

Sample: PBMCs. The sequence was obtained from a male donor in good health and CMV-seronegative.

The CDR3 DNA reads as TGCGCCAGCAGCCGGACTAGCGGAGCGAACACCGGGGAGCTGTTTTTT. Its protein product is CASSRTSGANTGELFF. The chain is built from TRBV4-3 and TRBJ2-2; 10 positions agree with TRBD2. V dropped 4 bases and J dropped 0; count of bases not matched to a gene: 2. Per the germline V gene, CDR1 is LGHNA and CDR2 is YSLEER. The CDR3 runs 16 residues.